Below, 18 T cell receptor beta chains from the same sample are listed, as sequenced in a study of blood T cell repertoires in COVID-19. Clones were read by immunoSEQ multiplex PCR, and TCRdb kept only the in-frame ones, dropping some. This sample has about 51,000 clones, with approximately 86% found just once. The sequenced material came from peripheral blood. The receptor set was obtained from a man aged 55-75 years with acute or convalescent COVID-19.

The V and J genes are TRBV2 and TRBJ1-3, with a weak D call TRBD1 (5 bases). V lost 6 bases and J 1 base, leaving 13 bases between the germline ends. CDR1 and CDR2 from the germline V gene are SNHLY and FYNNEI. The CDR3 contains 15 residues. The CDR3 loop is CASRGDFWSGNTIYF. The CDR3 nucleotides read TGTGCCAGCAGGGGGGACTTCTGGTCTGGAAACACCATATATTTT.

This chain links TRBV6-4 with TRBJ2-3; TRBD2 aligns across 10 bases. The CDR3 runs 15 residues. After removal of 2 bases from V and 2 bases from J, the junction contained 1 base not matched to a gene. The germline gives CDR1 MRHNA, CDR2 SNTAGT. Here the CDR3 reads CASSDSGGATDTQYF. Written as DNA, the CDR3 is TGTGCCAGCAGTGACAGCGGGGGGGCCACAGATACGCAGTATTTT.

The V and J genes are TRBV19 and TRBJ1-1; D may be TRBD1 (6 bases). V shed 10 bases and J shed 1 base, with 13 bases lying between them. Per the germline V gene, CDR1 is LNHDA and CDR2 is SQIVND (reference sequence). The CDR3 loop spans 13 amino acids. Written as DNA, the CDR3 is TGTGCCACTGAGGACAGAAAGAACACTGAAGCTTTCTTT. As protein: CATEDRKNTEAFF.

The rearrangement joins TRBV29-1 to TRBJ1-5; TRBD1 matches at 9 bases. The CDR3 length is 13 residues. The germline V gene encodes CDR1 SQVTM and CDR2 ANQGSEA. V shed 6 bases and J 4 bases; nucleotides not matched to a gene: 4. The CDR3 spells CSVGGTGNQPQHF. The CDR3, as DNA: TGCAGCGTCGGTGGGACAGGGAATCAGCCCCAGCATTTT.

The rearrangement uses TRBV10-2 and TRBJ2-5, with TRBD2 identical over 12 bases. Looked up from germline, CDR1 is WSHSY and CDR2 is SAAADI. This CDR3 has 16 residues. The junction had 6 bases not matched to a gene; V was cut back by 6 bases and J by 1 base. CDR3 protein: CASRETSGSFQETQYF. In nucleotides, the CDR3 is TGCGCCAGCAGGGAGACTAGCGGGAGCTTCCAAGAGACCCAGTACTTC.

The gene calls are TRBV5-1 and TRBJ2-1; the D is unclear. Germline CDR1 SGHRS, CDR2 YFSETQ. V was clipped by 3 bases and J by 0 bases, with 10 bases between them. The CDR3 runs to 15 residues. The DNA for the CDR3 is TGCGCCAGCAGCTCCGCCTCGAGCTCCTACAATGAGCAGTTCTTC. As protein: CASSSASSSYNEQFF.

This chain joins TRBV6-1 and TRBJ1-5; no clear D gene. The CDR3 contains 16 residues. V lost 1 base, J lost 0 bases, and 10 bases lay in between. Germline V CDR1 and CDR2: MNHNS, SASEGT. In nucleotides, the CDR3 is TGTGCCAGCAGTGAAGATGGAGGAATTAGCAATCAGCCCCAGCATTTT. The encoded protein is CASSEDGGISNQPQHF.

The chain is built from TRBV27 and TRBJ2-7; D is uncertain. Trimming left V 6 bases short and J 1 base short, with 19 bases between. Germline loops: CDR1 MNHEY, CDR2 SMNVEV (reference sequence). The CDR3 is made up of 16 amino acids. CDR3 sequence: CASRPLSGDRSYEQYF. In DNA, the CDR3 is TGTGCCAGCAGACCCCTATCGGGTGATAGGTCCTACGAGCAGTACTTC.

The V gene is TRBV2, the J gene TRBJ1-1, with 11 nucleotides matching TRBD1. The junction had 14 bases not matched to a gene; V was cut back by 1 base and J by 7 bases. This CDR3 comprises 18 residues. Per germline, CDR1 SNHLY and CDR2 FYNNEI. CDR3 amino acids: CASSEGTGTGGLLDEAFF. CDR3 sequence (DNA): TGTGCCAGCAGTGAAGGAACCGGGACAGGGGGGCTTCTAGATGAAGCTTTCTTT.

This chain connects TRBV19 to TRBJ1-5; TRBD1 is a possible D gene (6 bases). Trimming took off 4 bases at V and 7 bases at J, with 23 bases between the two ends. The CDR3 is 17 residues long. CDR1 LNHDA and CDR2 SQIVND come from the germline V gene (reference sequence). In DNA, the CDR3 is TGTGCCAGTAGTACCCAAGAGGGGGATTATTCTCGGCAGCCCCAGCATTTT. This codes for CASSTQEGDYSRQPQHF.

The chain carries TRBV7-6 and TRBJ2-7; 7 bases align to TRBD1. The CDR3 is 15 amino acids. V was clipped by 1 base and J by 4 bases; unmatched bases: 7. Germline CDR1 and CDR2: SGHVS and FNYEAQ. CDR3 region: CASSLGAGGMYEQYF. In DNA, the CDR3 is TGTGCCAGCAGCTTAGGAGCAGGGGGAATGTACGAGCAGTACTTC.

The chain has TRBV4-2 and TRBJ2-1; 8 bases are shared with TRBD2. J was trimmed by 8 bases and V by 5 bases; bases with no gene match: 5. CDR1 and CDR2 from the germline V gene are LGHNA and YNFKEQ. The CDR3 extends over 13 amino acids. For the CDR3, the DNA is TGTGCCAGCAGCAAAGGAGCGGGAGATGAGCAGTTCTTC. This sequence encodes CASSKGAGDEQFF.

This rearrangement joins TRBV6-5 to TRBJ2-5, with D possibly being TRBD2 (6 bases). The CDR3 runs to 14 residues. The germline V and J ends were trimmed by 7 bases and 9 bases, with 21 bases remaining between them. CDR1 MNHEY and CDR2 SVGAGI come from the germline V gene. CDR3 DNA: TGTGCCAGCACCGAGGGACGTTTGGGGGAGGCCCAGTACTTC. Its translation: CASTEGRLGEAQYF.

The chain carries TRBV6-2 or TRBV6-3 and TRBJ2-7, with TRBD2 matching 9 bases. Germline V CDR1 and CDR2: MNHEY, SVGEGT. The V and J ends lost 2 bases and 3 bases, in that order; junction bases with no gene match: 14. The CDR3 is made up of 18 amino acids. CDR3 DNA: TGTGCCAGCAGTTACCGGGCGGGAGGGTCTCTTAGCTACTACGAGCAGTACTTC. Amino acids: CASSYRAGGSLSYYEQYF.

The genes are TRBV11-3 and TRBJ2-5, with 12 nucleotides matching TRBD2. The CDR3 totals 19 residues. Unmatched junction bases numbered 9, after V lost 0 bases and J lost 1 base. Germline CDR1 and CDR2: SGHNT and YENEEA. This CDR3 is CASSLDPVLAGGSQETQYF. The CDR3 bases are TGTGCCAGCAGCTTAGATCCCGTCCTAGCGGGGGGGTCCCAAGAGACCCAGTACTTC. The full variable domain, in which reference TRBV11-3 and TRBJ2-5 provide the parts outside the CDR3, is EAGVVQSPRYKIIEKKQPVAFWCNPISGHNTLYWYLQNLGQGPELLIRYENEEAVDDSQLPKDRFSAERLKGVDSTLKIQPAELGDSAVYLCASSLDPVLAGGSQETQYFGPGTRLLVL.

The V call is TRBV29-1, the J call TRBJ2-2; possible D gene TRBD1, 6 bases. The V gene's germline CDR1 is SQVTM and CDR2 ANQGSEA. CDR3 length: 14 residues. The germline V and J ends were trimmed by 7 bases and 2 bases, with 14 bases remaining between them. The CDR3 is CSAQTGINTGELFF. CDR3 in DNA: TGCAGCGCCCAGACAGGAATCAACACCGGGGAGCTGTTTTTT.

In its sample, this clone was seen a few times. The gene calls are TRBV5-4 and TRBJ1-1; 8 positions agree with TRBD1. The junction had 9 bases not matched to a gene; V was cut back by 4 bases and J by 1 base. Germline values: CDR1 SGHNT, CDR2 YYREEE (reference sequence). This CDR3 is built from 16 residues. In DNA, the CDR3 is TGTGCCAGCAGCAAACCTCCGGGACAGGAGAACACTGAAGCTTTCTTT. It is translated as CASSKPPGQENTEAFF.

Here the CDR3 DNA reads TGCGCCAGCAGCCACCACCCGGGACTAGCGGGAGCTGTCTACGAGCAGTACTTC. Amino acid sequence: CASSHHPGLAGAVYEQYF. The V and J genes are TRBV4-1 and TRBJ2-7, with 14 bases lining up with TRBD2. CDR1 and CDR2 from the germline V gene are MGHRA and YSYEKL. CDR3 size: 18 residues. V dropped 3 bases and J dropped 3; count of bases not matched to a gene: 10.